The present entry profiles one TCR beta chain with its context. Its antigen is unidentified. This sample was included in a study of T cells in pancreatic ductal adenocarcinoma. General study points: Tumor samples had fewer productive templates and about 8-fold fewer unique clonotypes than blood. Tumor-versus-blood clonality comparisons may be biased toward lower tumor diversity.

The table came from immunoSEQ multiplex PCR; TCRdb's copy has only in-frame clones and leaves some out. This repertoire shows over 90,000 clones, about 95% found once; its top ten account for 2.5% to 3.5%. Surgery without prior neoadjuvant therapy was the treatment of the selected pancreatic ductal adenocarcinoma patients. The CDR3 sequence is 17 residues long. Germline V gene sequence: CDR1 MNHNS, CDR2 SASEGT. The V end lost 1 base, the J end lost 0 bases, and 16 bases lay between the germline ends. The TCR sequence derives from a human donor with pancreatic ductal adenocarcinoma. Sequenced sample: PBMCs. The chain links TRBV6-1 to TRBJ2-7; perhaps TRBD1 as D (5 bases). The CDR3 spells CASSEGTPDFISYEQYF. CDR3 in DNA: TGTGCCAGCAGTGAAGGGACACCCGATTTTATCTCCTACGAGCAGTACTTC.